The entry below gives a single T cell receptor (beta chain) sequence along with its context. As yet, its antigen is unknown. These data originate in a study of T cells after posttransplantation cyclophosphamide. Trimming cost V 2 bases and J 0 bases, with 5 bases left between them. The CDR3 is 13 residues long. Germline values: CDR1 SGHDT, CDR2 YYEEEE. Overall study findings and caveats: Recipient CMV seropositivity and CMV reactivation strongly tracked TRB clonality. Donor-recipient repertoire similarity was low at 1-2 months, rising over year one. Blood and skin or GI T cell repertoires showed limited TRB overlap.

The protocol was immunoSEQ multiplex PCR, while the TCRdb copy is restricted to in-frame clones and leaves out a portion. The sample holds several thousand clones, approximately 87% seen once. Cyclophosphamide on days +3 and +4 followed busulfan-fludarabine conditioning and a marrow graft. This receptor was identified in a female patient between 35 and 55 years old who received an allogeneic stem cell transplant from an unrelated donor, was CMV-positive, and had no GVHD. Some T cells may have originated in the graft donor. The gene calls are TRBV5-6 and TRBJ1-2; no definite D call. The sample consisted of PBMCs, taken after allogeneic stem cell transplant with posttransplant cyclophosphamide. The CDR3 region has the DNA TGTGCCAGCAGCTTAAATACTAACTATGGCTACACCTTC. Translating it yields CASSLNTNYGYTF.